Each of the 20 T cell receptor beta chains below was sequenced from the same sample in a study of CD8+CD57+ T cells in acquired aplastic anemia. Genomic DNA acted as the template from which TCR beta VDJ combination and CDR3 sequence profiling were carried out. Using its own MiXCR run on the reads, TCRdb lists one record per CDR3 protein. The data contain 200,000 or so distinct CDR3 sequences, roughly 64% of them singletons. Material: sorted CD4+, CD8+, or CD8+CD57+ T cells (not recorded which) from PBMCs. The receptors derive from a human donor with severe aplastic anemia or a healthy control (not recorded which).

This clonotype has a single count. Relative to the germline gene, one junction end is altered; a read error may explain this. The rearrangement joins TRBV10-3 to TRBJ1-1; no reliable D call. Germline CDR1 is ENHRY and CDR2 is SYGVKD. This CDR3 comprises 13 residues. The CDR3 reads CAVSGALNTEAFF. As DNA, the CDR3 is TGTGCCGTCAGTGGAGCTCTGAACACTGAAGCTTTCTTT.

The CDR3 bases are TGTGCCATCAGGCGGGCAGCGGATGGCGGCTACACCTTC. This codes for CAIRRAADGGYTF. The genes are TRBV10-3 and TRBJ1-2; D remains ambiguous. CDR3 length: 13 amino acids. Germline V gene data show CDR1 as ENHRY and CDR2 as SYGVKD. The V and J ends lost 6 bases and 8 bases respectively, with 16 bases between them.

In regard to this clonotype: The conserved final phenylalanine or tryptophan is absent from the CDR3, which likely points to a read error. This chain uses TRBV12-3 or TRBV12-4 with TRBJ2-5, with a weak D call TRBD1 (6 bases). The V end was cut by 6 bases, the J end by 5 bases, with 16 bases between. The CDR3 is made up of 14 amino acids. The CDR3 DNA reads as TGTGCCAGCAGGCTTGGGGGCGCAGGGGAGACCCAGTACTCC. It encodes CASRLGGAGETQYS.

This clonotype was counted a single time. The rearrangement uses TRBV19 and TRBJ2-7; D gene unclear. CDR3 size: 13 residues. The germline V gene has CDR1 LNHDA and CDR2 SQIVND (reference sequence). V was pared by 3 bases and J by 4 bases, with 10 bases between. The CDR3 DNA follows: TGTGCCAGTAGTATGGCACAACAATACGAGCAGTACTTC. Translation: CASSMAQQYEQYF. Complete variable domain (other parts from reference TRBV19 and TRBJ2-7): DGGITQSPKYLFRKEGQNVTLSCEQNLNHDAMYWYRQDPGQGLRLIYYSQIVNDFQKGDIAEGYSVSREKKESFPLTVTSAQKNPTAFYLCASSMAQQYEQYFGPGTRLTVT.

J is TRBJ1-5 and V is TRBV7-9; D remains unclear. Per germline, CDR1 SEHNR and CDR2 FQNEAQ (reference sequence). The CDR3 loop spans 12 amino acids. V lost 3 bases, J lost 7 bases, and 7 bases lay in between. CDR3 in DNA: TGTGCCAGCAGCTTGGCCCGGCAGCCCCAGCATTTT. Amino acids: CASSLARQPQHF.

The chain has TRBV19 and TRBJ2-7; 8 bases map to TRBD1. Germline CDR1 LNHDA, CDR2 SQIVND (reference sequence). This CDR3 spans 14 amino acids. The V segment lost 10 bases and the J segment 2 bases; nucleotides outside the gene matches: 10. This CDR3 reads CATINGQGPYEQYF. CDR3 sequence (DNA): TGTGCCACCATTAACGGACAGGGTCCCTACGAGCAGTACTTC.

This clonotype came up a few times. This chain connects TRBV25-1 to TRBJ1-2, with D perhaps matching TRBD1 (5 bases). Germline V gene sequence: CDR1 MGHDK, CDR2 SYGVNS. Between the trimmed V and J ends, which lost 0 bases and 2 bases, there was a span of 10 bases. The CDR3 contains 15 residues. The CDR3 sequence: CASSEYGRANYGYTF. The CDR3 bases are TGTGCCAGCAGTGAATATGGCAGGGCCAACTATGGCTACACCTTC.

CDR3 sequence: CASSQHSNQPQHF. CDR3 coding DNA: TGTGCCAGCAGCCAGCATAGCAATCAGCCCCAGCATTTT. The V call is TRBV7-9, the J call TRBJ1-5; D uncertain. The germline gives CDR1 SEHNR, CDR2 FQNEAQ (reference sequence). This CDR3 spans 13 amino acids. The germline V and J ends were trimmed by 5 bases and 0 bases, with 5 bases remaining between them.

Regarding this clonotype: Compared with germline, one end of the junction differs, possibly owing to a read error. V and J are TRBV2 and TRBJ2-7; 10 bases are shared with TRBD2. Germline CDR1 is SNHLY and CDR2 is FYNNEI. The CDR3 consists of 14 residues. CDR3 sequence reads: CASQASGGSYEQYF. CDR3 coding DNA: TGCGCCAGCCAGGCTAGCGGGGGCTCCTACGAGCAGTACTTC.

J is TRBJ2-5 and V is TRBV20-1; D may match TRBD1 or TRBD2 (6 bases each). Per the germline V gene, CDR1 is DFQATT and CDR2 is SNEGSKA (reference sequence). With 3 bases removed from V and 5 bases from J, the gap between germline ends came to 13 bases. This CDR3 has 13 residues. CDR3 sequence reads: CSARRGAEETQYF. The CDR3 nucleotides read TGCAGTGCTAGGAGGGGGGCCGAGGAGACCCAGTACTTC.

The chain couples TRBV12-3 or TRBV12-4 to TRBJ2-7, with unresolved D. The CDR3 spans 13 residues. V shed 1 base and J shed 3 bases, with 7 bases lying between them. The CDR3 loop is CASSLVLGYEQYF. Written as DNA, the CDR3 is TGTGCCAGCAGTTTAGTTCTGGGCTACGAGCAGTACTTC.

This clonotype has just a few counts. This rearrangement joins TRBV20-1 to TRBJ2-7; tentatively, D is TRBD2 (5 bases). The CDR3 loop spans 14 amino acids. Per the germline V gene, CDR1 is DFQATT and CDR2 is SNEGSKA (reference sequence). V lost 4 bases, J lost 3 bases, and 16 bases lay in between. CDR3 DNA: TGCAGTGCTAACCGGGGTTCGAGCCTCTACGAGCAGTACTTC. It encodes CSANRGSSLYEQYF.

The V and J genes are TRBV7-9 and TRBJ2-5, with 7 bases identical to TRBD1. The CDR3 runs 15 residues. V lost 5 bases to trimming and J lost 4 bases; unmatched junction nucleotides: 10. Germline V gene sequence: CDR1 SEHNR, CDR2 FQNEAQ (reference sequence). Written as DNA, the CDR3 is TGTGCCAGCAGCCCAGGGGCAGGGGGTTCAGAGACCCAGTACTTC. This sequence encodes CASSPGAGGSETQYF.

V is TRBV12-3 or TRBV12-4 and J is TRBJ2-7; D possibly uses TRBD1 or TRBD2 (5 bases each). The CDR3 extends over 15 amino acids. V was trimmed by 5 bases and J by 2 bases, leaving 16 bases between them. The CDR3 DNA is TGTGCCAGCAGTCCCAGGGCGGGTTCTGCCTACGAGCAGTACTTC. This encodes CASSPRAGSAYEQYF.

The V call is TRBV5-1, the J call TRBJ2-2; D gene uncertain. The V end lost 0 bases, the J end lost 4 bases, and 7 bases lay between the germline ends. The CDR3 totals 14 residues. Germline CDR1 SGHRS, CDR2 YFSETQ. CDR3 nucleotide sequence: TGCGCCAGCAGCTTGGGACTTTCCACCGGGGAGCTGTTTTTT. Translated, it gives CASSLGLSTGELFF.

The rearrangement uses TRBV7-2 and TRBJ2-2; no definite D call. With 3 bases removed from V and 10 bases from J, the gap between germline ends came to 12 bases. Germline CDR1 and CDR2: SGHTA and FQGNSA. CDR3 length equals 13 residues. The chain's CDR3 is CASSFESGEELFF. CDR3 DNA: TGTGCCAGCAGCTTTGAGAGTGGGGAGGAGCTGTTTTTT.

In DNA, the CDR3 is TGTGCCAGCAGCCATGGGGGCATTAATGAAAAACTGTTTTTT. Its translation is CASSHGGINEKLFF. J is TRBJ1-4 and V is TRBV7-9; the D gene is possibly TRBD1 (6 bases). CDR1 and CDR2 (germline): SEHNR, FQNEAQ (reference sequence). The CDR3 consists of 14 residues. Trimming shortened V by 5 bases and J by 4 bases, and 11 bases separated the two germline ends.

The CDR3 region is CATSRGDKQETQYF. As DNA, the CDR3 is TGTGCCACCAGCAGAGGGGACAAACAAGAGACCCAGTACTTC. The chain joins TRBV15 to TRBJ2-5, with D possibly being TRBD1 (6 bases). V lost 1 base, J lost 2 bases, and 8 bases lay in between. CDR3 size: 14 residues. The germline V gene encodes CDR1 LNHNV and CDR2 YYDKDF (reference sequence).

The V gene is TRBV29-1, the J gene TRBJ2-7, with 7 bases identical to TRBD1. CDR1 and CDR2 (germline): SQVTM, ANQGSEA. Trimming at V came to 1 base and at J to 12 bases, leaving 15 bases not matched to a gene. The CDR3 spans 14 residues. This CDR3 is CSVEGGTVYEPRYF. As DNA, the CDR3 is TGCAGCGTTGAAGGGGGGACAGTCTACGAGCCGCGGTACTTC.

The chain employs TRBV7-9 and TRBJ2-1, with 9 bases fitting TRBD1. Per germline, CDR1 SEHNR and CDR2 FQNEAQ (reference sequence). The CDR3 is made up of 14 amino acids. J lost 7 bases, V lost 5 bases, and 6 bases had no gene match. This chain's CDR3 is CASSPDRGLNEQFF. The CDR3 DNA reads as TGTGCCAGCAGCCCGGACAGGGGATTGAATGAGCAGTTCTTC.